The 7 T cell receptor beta chains below all came from one sample that was sequenced in a study of early T cells in non-severe SARS-CoV-2 infection. TCRdb re-called the 5' RACE reads with MiXCR, one entry per CDR3 protein. The sample has 45,000 to 60,000 distinct CDR3 sequences; approximately 10% are singletons. The sequences come from whole blood, collected at baseline. All receptors come from an adult who was a healthcare worker with PCR-confirmed SARS-CoV-2 infection or an uninfected control (not recorded which).

This clonotype was counted only a few times. The chain recombines TRBV20-1 with TRBJ2-4; maybe TRBD1 (6 bases). The V and J ends lost 5 bases and 6 bases respectively, with 11 bases between them. Germline V CDR1 and CDR2: DFQATT, SNEGSKA (reference sequence). The CDR3 loop spans 12 amino acids. Here the CDR3 reads CSALGAPNIQYF. DNA of the CDR3: TGCAGTGCTTTGGGGGCGCCAAACATTCAGTACTTC.

The rearrangement uses TRBV7-9 and TRBJ1-6; D not resolved. V lost 5 bases and J lost 7, with 18 bases in between. This CDR3 has 16 amino acids. Per germline, CDR1 SEHNR and CDR2 FQNEAQ (reference sequence). CDR3 bases: TGTGCCAGCAGCCACGGTGGTGGCACTGGGAATTCACCCCTCCACTTT. It specifies CASSHGGGTGNSPLHF.

This clonotype was counted only a few times. This chain uses TRBV7-2 with TRBJ2-5; D is unresolved. V lost 1 base and J 5 bases, leaving 11 bases between the germline ends. This CDR3 spans 14 amino acids. Germline assignment: CDR1 SGHTA and CDR2 FQGNSA. The CDR3, as DNA: TGTGCCAGCAGCTTAGGATCGACCGGGGAGACCCAGTACTTC. It encodes CASSLGSTGETQYF.

The chain joins TRBV7-2 to TRBJ1-6; the D gene is possibly TRBD1 (6 bases). The V gene's germline CDR1 is SGHTA and CDR2 FQGNSA. V was clipped by 3 bases and J by 11 bases, with 11 bases between them. The CDR3 has 13 residues. The CDR3 region has the DNA TGTGCCAGCAGCTTGGGACAAGGGACACCCCTCCACTTT. Translating it yields CASSLGQGTPLHF. The full variable domain, with the rest looked up from reference TRBV7-2 and TRBJ1-6, is GAGVSQSPSNKVTEKGKDVELRCDPISGHTALYWYRQSLGQGLEFLIYFQGNSAPDKSGLPSDRFSAERTGGSVSTLTIQRTQQEDSAVYLCASSLGQGTPLHFGNGTRLTVT.

This chain joins TRBV24-1 and TRBJ2-7; D call uncertain. Trimming shortened V by 9 bases and J by 7 bases, and 15 bases separated the two germline ends. CDR1 is KGHDR and CDR2 is SFDVKD in the germline V gene. The CDR3 has 12 residues. The CDR3 nucleotides read TGTGCCACCCCCCATCGAGTTGGAGAGCAGTACTTC. It translates to CATPHRVGEQYF.

A few counts support this clonotype. The genes are TRBV12-3 or TRBV12-4 and TRBJ1-2; 7 positions match TRBD1. Unmatched junction bases numbered 7, after V lost 4 bases and J lost 2 bases. This CDR3 has 15 amino acids. The CDR3: CASSWTGTVNYGYTF. The CDR3 nucleotides are TGTGCCAGCAGTTGGACCGGGACAGTCAACTATGGCTACACCTTC.

The chain joins TRBV7-9 to TRBJ1-5, with 9 bases lining up with TRBD1. The ends lost 1 base at V and 7 bases at J; junction bases unmatched: 5. CDR1 SEHNR and CDR2 FQNEAQ come from the germline V gene (reference sequence). CDR3 length: 15 amino acids. CDR3 sequence: CASSLEPGQGQPQHF. The CDR3 coding sequence is TGTGCCAGCAGCTTAGAACCGGGACAGGGACAGCCCCAGCATTTT. The variable domain in full, with the rest retrieved from reference TRBV7-9 and TRBJ1-5, is DTGVSQNPRHKITKRGQNVTFRCDPISEHNRLYWYRQTLGQGPEFLTYFQNEAQLEKSRLLSDRFSAERPKGSFSTLEIQRTEQGDSAMYLCASSLEPGQGQPQHFGDGTRLSIL.